This TCR beta chain originates from a study of blood T cell repertoires in COVID-19. Overall study: Samples of COVID-19 (acute and convalescent) were obtained from the United States, Italy and Spain.

Participants spanned ages about 18 to 95 years and resided in roughly 22 US areas. Recovered status applied to Cohort 3 donors who had two consecutive negative PCRs. It also applied to those with clearance or with symptom resolution. The trim removed 2 bases at V and 1 base at J, leaving 3 bases unmatched. The CDR3 is 17 amino acids. Germline V CDR1 and CDR2: SGHRS, YFSETQ. There are a few counts of this clone. The assay was immunoSEQ multiplex PCR, and TCRdb's table has in-frame clones only and misses some. The data hold 390,000 or so clones, with roughly nine tenths observed a single time. Sequenced: PBMCs or T cells enriched from blood (not recorded which). The receptor was isolated from a man aged 18 to 29 who had recovered from COVID-19. The chain employs TRBV5-1 and TRBJ2-3, with 14 bases aligning to TRBD2. CDR3: CASSFTTSGGGTDTQYF. CDR3 coding DNA: TGCGCCAGCAGCTTTACGACTAGCGGGGGGGGCACAGATACGCAGTATTTT.